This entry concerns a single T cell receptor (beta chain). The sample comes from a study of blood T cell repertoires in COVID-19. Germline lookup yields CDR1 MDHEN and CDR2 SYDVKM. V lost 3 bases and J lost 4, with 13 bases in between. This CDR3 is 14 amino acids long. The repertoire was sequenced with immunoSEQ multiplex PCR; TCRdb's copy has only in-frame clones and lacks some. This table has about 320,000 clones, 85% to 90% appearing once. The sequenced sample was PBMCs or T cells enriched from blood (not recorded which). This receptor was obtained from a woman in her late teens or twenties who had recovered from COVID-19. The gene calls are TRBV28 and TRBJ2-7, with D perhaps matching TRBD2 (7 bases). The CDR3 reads CASSFTGGTYEQYF. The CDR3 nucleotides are TGTGCCAGCAGTTTTACGGGGGGCACATACGAGCAGTACTTC. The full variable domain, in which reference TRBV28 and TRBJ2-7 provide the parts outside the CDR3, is DVKVTQSSRYLVKRTGEKVFLECVQDMDHENMFWYRQDPGLGLRLIYFSYDVKMKEKGDIPEGYSVSREKKERFSLILESASTNQTSMYLCASSFTGGTYEQYFGPGTRLTVT.